This T cell receptor (beta chain) appears in the sequencing data of a study of T cells expressing NK-cell markers. Study as a whole: Cells sorted as CD3+CD56+NKG2C+, CD3+CD56+NKG2C- and CD3+CD56-NKG2C+ T cells supplied the TCR beta repertoires. Seven HCMV-seropositive donors and one seronegative donor made up the eight sequenced donors. Study results and limitations: Top CD8+ clonotypes included the dominant CD3+CD56+NKG2C+ clonotypes in six donors.

CDR1 is SGHNT, CDR2 YYREEE, per germline (reference sequence). This CDR3 region has 13 residues. To note about this clonotype: No antigen is known for it.

5'RACE template switching with UMIs produced the TCR beta cDNA. TCRdb re-called the 5' RACE reads and gives one entry per CDR3 protein, without DNA. This table holds some 460,000 distinct CDR3 sequences. Sequences were obtained from blood T cells: a sorted CD56 or NKG2C T cell subset, CD4+ or CD8+ T cells, or bulk PBMC T cells (not recorded which). The TCR was taken from a woman aged 45-60 years in good health. The chain is built from TRBV5-4 and TRBJ1-1. The CDR3 here is CASSLTGAEKAFF.